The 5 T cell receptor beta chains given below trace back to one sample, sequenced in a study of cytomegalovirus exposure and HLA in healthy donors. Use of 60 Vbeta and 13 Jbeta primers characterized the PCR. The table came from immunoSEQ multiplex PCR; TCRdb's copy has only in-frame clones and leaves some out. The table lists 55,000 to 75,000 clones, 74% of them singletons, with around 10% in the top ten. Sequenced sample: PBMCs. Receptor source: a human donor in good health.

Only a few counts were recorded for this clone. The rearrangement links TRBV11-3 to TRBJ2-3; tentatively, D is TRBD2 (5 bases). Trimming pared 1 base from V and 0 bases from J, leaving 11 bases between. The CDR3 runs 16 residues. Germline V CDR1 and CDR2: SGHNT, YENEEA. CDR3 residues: CASSLGRFASTDTQYF. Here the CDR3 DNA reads TGTGCCAGCAGCTTAGGGAGGTTCGCTAGCACAGATACGCAGTATTTT.

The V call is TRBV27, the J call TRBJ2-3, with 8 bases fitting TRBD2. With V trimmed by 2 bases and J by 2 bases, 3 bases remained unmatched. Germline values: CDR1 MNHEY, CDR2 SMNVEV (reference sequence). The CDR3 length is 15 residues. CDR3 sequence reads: CASSLEAGDTDTQYF. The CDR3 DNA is TGTGCCAGCAGTTTAGAAGCGGGGGACACAGATACGCAGTATTTT.

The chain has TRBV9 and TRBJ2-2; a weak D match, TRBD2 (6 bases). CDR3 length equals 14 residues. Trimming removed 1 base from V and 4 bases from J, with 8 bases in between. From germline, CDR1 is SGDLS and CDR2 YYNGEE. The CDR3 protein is CASSVQAGTGELFF. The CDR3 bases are TGTGCCAGCAGCGTACAAGCGGGCACCGGGGAGCTGTTTTTT.

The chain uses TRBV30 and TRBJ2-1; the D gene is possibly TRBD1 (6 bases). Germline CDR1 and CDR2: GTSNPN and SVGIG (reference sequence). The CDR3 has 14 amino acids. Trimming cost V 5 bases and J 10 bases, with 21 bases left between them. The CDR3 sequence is CAWVAGTYVREQFF. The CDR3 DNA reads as TGTGCCTGGGTGGCCGGGACATACGTCCGGGAGCAGTTCTTC.

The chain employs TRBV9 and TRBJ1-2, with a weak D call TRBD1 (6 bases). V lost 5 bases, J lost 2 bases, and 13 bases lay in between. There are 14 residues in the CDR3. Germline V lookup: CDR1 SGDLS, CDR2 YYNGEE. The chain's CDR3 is CASRKDSSNYGYTF. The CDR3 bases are TGTGCCAGCAGAAAGGACAGCTCAAACTATGGCTACACCTTC.